This T cell receptor (beta chain) was identified during a study of T cells in Graves' hyperthyroidism and ophthalmopathy. There were TCR beta CDR3 regions amplified from RNA transcripts. First-round RT-PCR of the TCR CDR3 relied on the HTBI primer set. TCRdb re-called the multiplex PCR reads through MiXCR, storing one row per CDR3 protein. The repertoire holds about 700,000 distinct CDR3 sequences, 45% seen once, with approximately 6.8% in the top ten. Lactation, pregnancy, other autoimmune disease or uncontrolled infection led to exclusion of patients. CDR1 is SGHVS, CDR2 FQNEAQ, per germline. The CDR3 consists of 15 residues. Trimming cost V 3 bases and J 2 bases; bases outside gene matches: 6. In its sample, this clonotype was seen many times. Its matching antigen is unknown. General study points: Most clonotypes expanded in the thyroid (above 0.001) were also present in blood. Ophthalmopathy, as predicted by the model, came a median about seven months after the prediction. Ophthalmopathy could be told apart from stable hyperthyroidism with a 13 V-J model.

The rearrangement links TRBV7-8 to TRBJ1-1; 7 bases fit TRBD1. Material for sequencing was peripheral blood or thyroid tissue (not recorded which). The receptor was isolated from an adult man with Graves' disease, either hyperthyroidism or ophthalmopathy (not recorded which). The CDR3 DNA reads as TGTGCCAGCAGCTTGACAGGGCGGGTTAACACTGAAGCTTTCTTT. This gives the protein CASSLTGRVNTEAFF. Together with reference TRBV7-8 and TRBJ1-1, the CDR3 gives the full variable domain: GAGVSQSPRYKVAKRGQDVALRCDPISGHVSLFWYQQALGQGPEFLTYFQNEAQLDKSGLPSDRFFAERPEGSVSTLKIQRTQQEDSAVYLCASSLTGRVNTEAFFGQGTRLTVV.